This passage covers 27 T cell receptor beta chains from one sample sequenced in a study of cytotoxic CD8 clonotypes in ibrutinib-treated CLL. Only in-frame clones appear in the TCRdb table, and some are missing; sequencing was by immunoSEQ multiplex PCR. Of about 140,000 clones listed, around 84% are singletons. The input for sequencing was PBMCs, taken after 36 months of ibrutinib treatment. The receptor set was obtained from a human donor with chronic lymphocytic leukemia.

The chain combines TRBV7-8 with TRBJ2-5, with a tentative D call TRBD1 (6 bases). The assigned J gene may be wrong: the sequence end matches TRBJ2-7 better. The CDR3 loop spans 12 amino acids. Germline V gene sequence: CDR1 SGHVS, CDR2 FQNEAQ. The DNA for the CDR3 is TGTGCCAGCAGCTGGGACAACTACGAGCAGTACTTC. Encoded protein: CASSWDNYEQYF.

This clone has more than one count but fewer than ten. CDR3 amino acids: CASSPEYEQYF. CDR3 DNA sequence: TGTGCCAGCTCACCAGAGTACGAGCAGTACTTC. The chain recombines TRBV18 with TRBJ2-7; D gene unclear. This CDR3 comprises 11 residues. Per the germline V gene, CDR1 is KGHSH and CDR2 is LQKENI. Trimming cost V 2 bases and J 4 bases, with 3 bases left between them.

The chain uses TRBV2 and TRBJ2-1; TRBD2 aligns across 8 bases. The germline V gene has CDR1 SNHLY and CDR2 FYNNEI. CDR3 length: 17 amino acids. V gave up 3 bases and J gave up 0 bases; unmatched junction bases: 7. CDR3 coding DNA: TGTGCCAGCAGTGATGACTACGGGAGGGCCTCCTACAATGAGCAGTTCTTC. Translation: CASSDDYGRASYNEQFF.

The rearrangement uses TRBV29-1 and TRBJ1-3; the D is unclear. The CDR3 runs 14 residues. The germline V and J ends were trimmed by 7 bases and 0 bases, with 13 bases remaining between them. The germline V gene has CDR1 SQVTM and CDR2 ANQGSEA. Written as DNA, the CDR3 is TGCAGCGCTACCGGACGGAACTCTGGAAACACCATATATTTT. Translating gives CSATGRNSGNTIYF.

DNA for the CDR3: TGTGCCAGCAGCCCGCCCACAGGGCTTGGGGAAAAACTGTTTTTT. This translates into CASSPPTGLGEKLFF. This chain links TRBV7-7 with TRBJ1-4; perhaps TRBD1 as D (6 bases). The CDR3 is made up of 15 amino acids. V gave up 5 bases and J gave up 8 bases, with 18 bases separating them. Germline values: CDR1 SSHAT, CDR2 FNYEAQ (reference sequence).

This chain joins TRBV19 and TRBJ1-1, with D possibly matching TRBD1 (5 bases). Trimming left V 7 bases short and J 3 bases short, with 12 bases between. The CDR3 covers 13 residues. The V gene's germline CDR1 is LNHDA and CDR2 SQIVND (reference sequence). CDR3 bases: TGTGCCAGTAACTCCAGGGTTCACACTGAAGCTTTCTTT. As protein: CASNSRVHTEAFF.

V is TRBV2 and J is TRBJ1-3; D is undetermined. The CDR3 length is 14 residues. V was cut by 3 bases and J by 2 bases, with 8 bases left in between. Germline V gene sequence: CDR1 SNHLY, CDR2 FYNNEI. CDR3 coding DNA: TGTGCCAGCAGTGACAGACTGGCTGGAAACACCATATATTTT. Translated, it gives CASSDRLAGNTIYF. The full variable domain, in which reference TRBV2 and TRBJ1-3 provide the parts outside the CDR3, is EPEVTQTPSHQVTQMGQEVILRCVPISNHLYFYWYRQILGQKVEFLVSFYNNEISEKSEIFDDQFSVERPDGSNFTLKIRSTKLEDSAMYFCASSDRLAGNTIYFGEGSWLTVV.

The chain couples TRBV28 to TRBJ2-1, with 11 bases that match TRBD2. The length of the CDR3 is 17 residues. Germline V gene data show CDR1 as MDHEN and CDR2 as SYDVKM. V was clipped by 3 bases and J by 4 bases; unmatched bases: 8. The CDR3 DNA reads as TGTGCCAGCAGTTTTGGGTCACTAGCGGGAGTTTACAATGAGCAGTTCTTC. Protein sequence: CASSFGSLAGVYNEQFF. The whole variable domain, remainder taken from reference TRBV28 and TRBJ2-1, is DVKVTQSSRYLVKRTGEKVFLECVQDMDHENMFWYRQDPGLGLRLIYFSYDVKMKEKGDIPEGYSVSREKKERFSLILESASTNQTSMYLCASSFGSLAGVYNEQFFGPGTRLTVL.

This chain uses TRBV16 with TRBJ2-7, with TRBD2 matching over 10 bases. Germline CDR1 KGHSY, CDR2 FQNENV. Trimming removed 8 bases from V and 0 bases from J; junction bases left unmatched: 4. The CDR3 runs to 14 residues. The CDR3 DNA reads TGTGCCAGCTGTCGACTAGCGGGCTCCTACGAGCAGTACTTC. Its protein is CASCRLAGSYEQYF.

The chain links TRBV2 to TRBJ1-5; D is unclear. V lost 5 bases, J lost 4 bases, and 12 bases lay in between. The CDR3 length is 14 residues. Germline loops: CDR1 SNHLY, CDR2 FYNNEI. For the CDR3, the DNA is TGTGCCAGCAGTACTGGACTCCCTAATCAGCCCCAGCATTTT. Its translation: CASSTGLPNQPQHF.

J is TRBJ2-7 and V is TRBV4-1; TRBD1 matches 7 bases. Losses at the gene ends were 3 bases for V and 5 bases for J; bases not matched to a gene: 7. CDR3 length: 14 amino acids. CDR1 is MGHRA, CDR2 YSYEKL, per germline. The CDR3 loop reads CASSHSDRDHEQYF. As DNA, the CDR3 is TGCGCCAGCAGCCACTCCGACAGGGACCACGAGCAGTACTTC.

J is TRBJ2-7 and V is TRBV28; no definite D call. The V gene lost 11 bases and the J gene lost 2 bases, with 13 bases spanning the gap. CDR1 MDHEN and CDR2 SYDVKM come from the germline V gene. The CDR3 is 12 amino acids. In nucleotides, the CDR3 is TGTGCCCTGGGCAGGACGGCCTACGAGCAGTACTTC. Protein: CALGRTAYEQYF.

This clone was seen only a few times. CDR3 DNA: TGTGCCAGCAGTTACTCGGGAGGGGAGGTAAACATTCAGTACTTC. Its translation: CASSYSGGEVNIQYF. The chain couples TRBV6-6 to TRBJ2-4, with 7 bases aligning to TRBD2. The ends lost 0 bases at V and 6 bases at J; junction bases unmatched: 5. The CDR3 has 15 residues. Germline V gene data show CDR1 as MNHNY and CDR2 as SVGAGI (reference sequence).

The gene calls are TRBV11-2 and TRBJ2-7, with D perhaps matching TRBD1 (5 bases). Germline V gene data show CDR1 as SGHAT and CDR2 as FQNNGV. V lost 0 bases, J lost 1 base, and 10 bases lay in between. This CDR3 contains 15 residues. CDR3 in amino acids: CASSLDVTVSYEQYF. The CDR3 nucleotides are TGTGCCAGCAGCTTAGATGTGACAGTATCCTACGAGCAGTACTTC.

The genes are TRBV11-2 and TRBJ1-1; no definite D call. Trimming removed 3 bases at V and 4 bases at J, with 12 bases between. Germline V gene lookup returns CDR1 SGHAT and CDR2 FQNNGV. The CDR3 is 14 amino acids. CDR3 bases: TGTGCCAGCAGCTTGGTGGTCACTACCACTGAAGCTTTCTTT. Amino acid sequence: CASSLVVTTTEAFF.

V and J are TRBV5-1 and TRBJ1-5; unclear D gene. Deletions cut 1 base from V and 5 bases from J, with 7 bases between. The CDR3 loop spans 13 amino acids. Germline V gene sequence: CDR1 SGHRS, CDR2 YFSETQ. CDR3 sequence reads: CASSLNGDQPQHF. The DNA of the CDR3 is TGCGCCAGCAGCTTGAACGGCGATCAGCCCCAGCATTTT.

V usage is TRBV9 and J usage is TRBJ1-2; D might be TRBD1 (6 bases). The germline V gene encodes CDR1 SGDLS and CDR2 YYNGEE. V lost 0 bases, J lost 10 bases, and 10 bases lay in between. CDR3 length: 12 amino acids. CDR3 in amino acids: CASSVEGGYYTF. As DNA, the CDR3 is TGTGCCAGCAGCGTAGAGGGGGGCTACTACACCTTC. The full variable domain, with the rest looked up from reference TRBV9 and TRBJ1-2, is DSGVTQTPKHLITATGQRVTLRCSPRSGDLSVYWYQQSLDQGLQFLIQYYNGEERAKGNILERFSAQQFPDLHSELNLSSLELGDSALYFCASSVEGGYYTFGSGTRLTVV.

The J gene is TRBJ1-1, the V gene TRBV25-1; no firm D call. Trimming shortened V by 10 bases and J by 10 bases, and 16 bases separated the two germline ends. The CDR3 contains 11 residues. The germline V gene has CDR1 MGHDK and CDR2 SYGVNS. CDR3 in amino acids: CATAFASRAFF. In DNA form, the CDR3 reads TGTGCCACCGCGTTCGCCAGTCGAGCTTTCTTT.

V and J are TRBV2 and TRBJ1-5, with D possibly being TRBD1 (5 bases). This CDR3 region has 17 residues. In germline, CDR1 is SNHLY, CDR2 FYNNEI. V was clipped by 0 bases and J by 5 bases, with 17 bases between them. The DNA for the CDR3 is TGTGCCAGCAGTGAAGCGTTGGCAGGGTGGGGCGATCAGCCCCAGCATTTT. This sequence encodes CASSEALAGWGDQPQHF.

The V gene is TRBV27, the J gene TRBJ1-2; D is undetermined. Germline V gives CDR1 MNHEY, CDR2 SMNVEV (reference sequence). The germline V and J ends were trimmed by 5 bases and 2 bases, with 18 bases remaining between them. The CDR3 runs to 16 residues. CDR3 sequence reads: CASSLAPTRANYGYTF. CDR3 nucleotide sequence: TGTGCCAGCAGTCTGGCCCCGACACGAGCAAACTATGGCTACACCTTC.

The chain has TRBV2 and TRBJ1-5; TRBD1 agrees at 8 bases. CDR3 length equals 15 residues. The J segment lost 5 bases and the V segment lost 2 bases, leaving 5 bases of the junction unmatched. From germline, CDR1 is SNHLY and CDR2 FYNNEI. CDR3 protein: CASSEQDRAYQPQHF. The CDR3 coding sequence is TGTGCCAGCAGTGAACAGGACAGGGCCTATCAGCCCCAGCATTTT.

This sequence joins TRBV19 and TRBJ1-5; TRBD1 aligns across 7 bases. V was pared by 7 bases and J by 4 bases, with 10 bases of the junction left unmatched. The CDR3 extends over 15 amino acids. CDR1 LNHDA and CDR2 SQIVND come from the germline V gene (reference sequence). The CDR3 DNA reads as TGTGCCAGTAAGGATCTCGACAGGGCTAATCAGCCCCAGCATTTT. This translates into CASKDLDRANQPQHF.

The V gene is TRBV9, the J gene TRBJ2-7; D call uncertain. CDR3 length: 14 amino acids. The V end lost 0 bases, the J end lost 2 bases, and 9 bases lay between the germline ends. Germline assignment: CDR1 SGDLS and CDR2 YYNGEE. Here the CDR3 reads CASSVESIAYEQYF. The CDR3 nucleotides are TGTGCCAGCAGCGTAGAGTCTATAGCCTACGAGCAGTACTTC.

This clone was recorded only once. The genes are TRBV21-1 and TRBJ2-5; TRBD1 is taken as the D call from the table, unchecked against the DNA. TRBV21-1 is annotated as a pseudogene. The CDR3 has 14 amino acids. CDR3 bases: TGTGCCAGCAGCCCGGGACAGGCCATAGAGACCCAGTACTTC. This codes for CASSPGQAIETQYF.

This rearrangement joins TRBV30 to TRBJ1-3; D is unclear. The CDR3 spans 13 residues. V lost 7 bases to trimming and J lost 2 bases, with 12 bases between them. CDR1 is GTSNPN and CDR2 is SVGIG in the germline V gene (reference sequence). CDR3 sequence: CASPTGAGNTIYF. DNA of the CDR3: TGTGCCTCTCCGACTGGCGCTGGAAACACCATATATTTT.

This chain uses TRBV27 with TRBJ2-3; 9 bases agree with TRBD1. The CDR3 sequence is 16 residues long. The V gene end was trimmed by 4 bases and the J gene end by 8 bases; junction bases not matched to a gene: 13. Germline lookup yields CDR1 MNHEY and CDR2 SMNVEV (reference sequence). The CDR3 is CASSSLFRDRAGTQYF. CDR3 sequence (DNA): TGTGCCAGCAGTTCGCTCTTCCGGGACAGGGCAGGTACGCAGTATTTT.

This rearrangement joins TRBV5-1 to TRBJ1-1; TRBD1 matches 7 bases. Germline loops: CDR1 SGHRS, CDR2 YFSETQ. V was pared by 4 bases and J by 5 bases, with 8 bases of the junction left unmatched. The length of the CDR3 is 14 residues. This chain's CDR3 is CASSAGTVGTEAFF. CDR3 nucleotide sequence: TGCGCCAGCAGCGCCGGGACAGTCGGTACTGAAGCTTTCTTT.